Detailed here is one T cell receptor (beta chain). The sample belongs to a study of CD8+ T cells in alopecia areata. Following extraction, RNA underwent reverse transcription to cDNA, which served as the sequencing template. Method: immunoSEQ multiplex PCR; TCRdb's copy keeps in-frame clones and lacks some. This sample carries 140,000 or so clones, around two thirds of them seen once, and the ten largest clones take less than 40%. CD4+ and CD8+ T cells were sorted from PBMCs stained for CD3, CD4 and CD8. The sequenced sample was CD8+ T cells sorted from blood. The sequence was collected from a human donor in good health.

In nucleotides, the CDR3 is TGTGCCAGCAGCGTACAGAACTTGGATACGCAGTATTTT. This gives the protein CASSVQNLDTQYF. V gene TRBV9 combines with J gene TRBJ2-3; D gene ambiguous. Deletions cut 1 base from V and 6 bases from J, with 9 bases between. CDR1 and CDR2 (germline): SGDLS, YYNGEE. CDR3 length: 13 amino acids.